The present T cell receptor beta chain was sequenced within a study of early T cells in non-severe SARS-CoV-2 infection. General study findings and limits: The VDJdb matching leaned toward anti-spike CD8 responses and overlooked private and CD4 specificities.

V lost 5 bases to trimming and J lost 0 bases, with 12 bases between them. Germline V gives CDR1 MDHEN, CDR2 SYDVKM. The CDR3 runs 15 residues. This clonotype has more than one count but fewer than ten. Antigen unknown. The TCR library protocol attached unique molecular identifiers to the individual cDNA molecules. One entry per CDR3 protein, called by TCRdb with MiXCR from the 5' RACE reads. The table records 45,000 to 70,000 distinct CDR3 sequences, 11% of them present only once. Sequences were obtained from whole blood. The chain is built from TRBV28 and TRBJ2-3; D might be TRBD1 or TRBD2, each matching 6 bases. This clonotype originated in an adult who was a healthcare worker with PCR-confirmed SARS-CoV-2 infection or an uninfected control (not recorded which). This chain's CDR3 is CASSAGGGSTDTQYF. The CDR3 nucleotides are TGTGCCAGCAGTGCCGGGGGCGGTAGCACAGATACGCAGTATTTT.